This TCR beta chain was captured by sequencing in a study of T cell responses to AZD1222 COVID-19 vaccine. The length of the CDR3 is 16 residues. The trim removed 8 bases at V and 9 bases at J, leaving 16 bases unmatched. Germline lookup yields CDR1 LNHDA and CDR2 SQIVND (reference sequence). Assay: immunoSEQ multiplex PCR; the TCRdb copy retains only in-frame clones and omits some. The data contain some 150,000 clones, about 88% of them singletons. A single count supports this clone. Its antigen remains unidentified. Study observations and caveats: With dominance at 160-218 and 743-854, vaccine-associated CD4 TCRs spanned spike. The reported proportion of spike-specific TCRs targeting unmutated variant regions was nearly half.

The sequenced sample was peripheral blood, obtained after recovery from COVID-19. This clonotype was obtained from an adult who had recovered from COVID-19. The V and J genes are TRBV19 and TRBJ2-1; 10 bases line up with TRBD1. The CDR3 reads CASRARQGALPTEQFF. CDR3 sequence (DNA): TGTGCCAGTCGAGCAAGACAGGGGGCATTACCGACTGAGCAGTTCTTC.